What follows are 6 T cell receptor beta chains derived from one specimen sequenced in a study of cytomegalovirus exposure and HLA in healthy donors. Here immunoSEQ multiplex PCR was the method, and the copy in TCRdb shows in-frame clones only, minus some. The data hold about 330,000 clones, with 80% to 90% observed a single time. Source material: PBMCs. The origin of the receptors is a young woman in good health and CMV-seronegative.

The chain recombines TRBV7-2 with TRBJ1-1; D not resolved. The CDR3 is made up of 12 amino acids. V gave up 6 bases and J gave up 7 bases, with 12 bases separating them. In germline, CDR1 is SGHTA, CDR2 FQGNSA. CDR3 protein: CASSSGLHEAFF. The DNA for the CDR3 is TGTGCCAGCAGTTCTGGGCTGCATGAAGCTTTCTTT.

This clone showed up just once. This rearrangement joins TRBV21-1 to TRBJ2-7; TRBD2, the table's D call, lacks a check against the DNA. TRBV21-1 is a listed pseudogene. The CDR3 loop spans 13 amino acids. DNA of the CDR3: TGTGCCAGCAGCAAAGAACTAGACTACGAGCAGTACTTC. The encoded protein is CASSKELDYEQYF.

This chain links TRBV4-3 with TRBJ2-5, with 7 bases matching TRBD1. CDR1 and CDR2 (germline): LGHNA, YSLEER. The CDR3 contains 14 residues. The ends lost 1 base at V and 5 bases at J; junction bases unmatched: 4. This CDR3 is CASSQGQGWETQYF. The CDR3 nucleotides are TGCGCCAGCAGCCAAGGACAGGGTTGGGAGACCCAGTACTTC.

This clone showed up just once. The chain links TRBV4-2 to TRBJ2-5; 8 bases are a match to TRBD2. Unmatched junction bases numbered 17, after V lost 4 bases and J lost 4 bases. The CDR3 length is 18 residues. CDR1 is LGHNA and CDR2 is YNFKEQ in the germline V gene. The CDR3 region is CASSRTQQVGRGSETQYF. The CDR3 DNA follows: TGTGCCAGCAGCCGAACCCAACAGGTCGGGAGGGGGTCAGAGACCCAGTACTTC.

The V call is TRBV7-8, the J call TRBJ1-1; TRBD1 matches at 8 bases. The CDR3 runs 15 residues. The J segment lost 3 bases and the V segment lost 5 bases, leaving 8 bases of the junction unmatched. Germline V gene data show CDR1 as SGHVS and CDR2 as FQNEAQ. The CDR3 DNA is TGTGCCAGCAGCCTAGGGCCGACAGGGGACACTGAAGCTTTCTTT. Encoded protein: CASSLGPTGDTEAFF. The full variable domain, rest sourced from reference TRBV7-8 and TRBJ1-1, is GAGVSQSPRYKVAKRGQDVALRCDPISGHVSLFWYQQALGQGPEFLTYFQNEAQLDKSGLPSDRFFAERPEGSVSTLKIQRTQQEDSAVYLCASSLGPTGDTEAFFGQGTRLTVV.

The gene calls are TRBV7-9 and TRBJ1-1; no clear D gene. Between the trimmed V and J ends, which lost 7 bases and 3 bases, there was a span of 15 bases. Germline V gene data show CDR1 as SEHNR and CDR2 as FQNEAQ (reference sequence). There are 14 residues in the CDR3. CDR3 residues: CASTSNSRDTEAFF. Here the CDR3 DNA reads TGTGCCAGCACATCCAACAGCAGAGACACTGAAGCTTTCTTT. Together with reference TRBV7-9 and TRBJ1-1, the CDR3 gives the full variable domain: DTGVSQNPRHKITKRGQNVTFRCDPISEHNRLYWYRQTLGQGPEFLTYFQNEAQLEKSRLLSDRFSAERPKGSFSTLEIQRTEQGDSAMYLCASTSNSRDTEAFFGQGTRLTVV.